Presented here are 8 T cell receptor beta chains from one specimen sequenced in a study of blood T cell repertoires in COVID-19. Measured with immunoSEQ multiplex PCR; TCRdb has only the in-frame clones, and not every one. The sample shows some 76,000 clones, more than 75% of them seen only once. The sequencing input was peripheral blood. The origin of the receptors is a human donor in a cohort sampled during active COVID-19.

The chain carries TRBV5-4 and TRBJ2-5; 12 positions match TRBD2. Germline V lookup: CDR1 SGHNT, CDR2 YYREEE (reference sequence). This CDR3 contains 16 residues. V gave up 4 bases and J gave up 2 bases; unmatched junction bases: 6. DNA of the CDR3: TGTGCCAGCAGCACGTTACTAGCGGGGGGACAAGAGACCCAGTACTTC. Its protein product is CASSTLLAGGQETQYF.

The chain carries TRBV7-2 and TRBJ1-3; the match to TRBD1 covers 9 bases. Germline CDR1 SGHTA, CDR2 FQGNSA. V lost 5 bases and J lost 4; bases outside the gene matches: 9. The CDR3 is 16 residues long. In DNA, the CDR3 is TGTGCCAGCAGCATAGGACAGGGGCTAGTAGGAAACACCATATATTTT. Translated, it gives CASSIGQGLVGNTIYF.

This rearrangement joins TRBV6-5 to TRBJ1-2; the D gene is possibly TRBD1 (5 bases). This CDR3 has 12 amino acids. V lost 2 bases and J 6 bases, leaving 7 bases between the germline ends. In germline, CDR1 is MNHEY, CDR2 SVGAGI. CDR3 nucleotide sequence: TGTGCCAGCAGTTACAGGGGCCATGGCTACACCTTC. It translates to CASSYRGHGYTF.

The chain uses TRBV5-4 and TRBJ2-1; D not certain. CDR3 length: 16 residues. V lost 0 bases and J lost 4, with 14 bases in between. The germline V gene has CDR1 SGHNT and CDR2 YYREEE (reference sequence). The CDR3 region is CASSLGSASTYNEQFF. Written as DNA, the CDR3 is TGTGCCAGCAGCTTGGGATCGGCATCGACTTACAATGAGCAGTTCTTC.

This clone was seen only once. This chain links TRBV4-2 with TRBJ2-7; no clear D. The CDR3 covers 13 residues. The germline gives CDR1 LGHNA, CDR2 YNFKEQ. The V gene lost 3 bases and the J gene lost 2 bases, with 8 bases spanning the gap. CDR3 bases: TGTGCCAGCAGCCAGGTACAGACCTACGAGCAGTACTTC. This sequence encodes CASSQVQTYEQYF.

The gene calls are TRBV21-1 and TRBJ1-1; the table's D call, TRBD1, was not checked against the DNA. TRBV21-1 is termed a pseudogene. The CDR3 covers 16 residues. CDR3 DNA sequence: TGTGCCAGCAGCAAATGGGACAGGGAGGCGAACACTGAAGCTTTCTTT. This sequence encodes CASSKWDREANTEAFF.

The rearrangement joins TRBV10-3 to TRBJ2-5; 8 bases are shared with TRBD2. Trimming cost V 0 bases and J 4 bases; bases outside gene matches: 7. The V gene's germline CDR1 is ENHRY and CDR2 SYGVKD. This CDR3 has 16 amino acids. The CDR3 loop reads CAISESPAGALETQYF. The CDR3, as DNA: TGTGCCATCAGTGAGTCGCCAGCGGGGGCTCTAGAGACCCAGTACTTC.

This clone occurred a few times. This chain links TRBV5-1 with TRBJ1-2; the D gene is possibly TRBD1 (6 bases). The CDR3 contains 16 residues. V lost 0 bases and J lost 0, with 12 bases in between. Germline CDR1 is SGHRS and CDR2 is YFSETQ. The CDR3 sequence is CASSLDLTGANYGYTF. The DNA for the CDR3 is TGCGCCAGCAGCTTGGACCTGACAGGTGCTAACTATGGCTACACCTTC.